This T cell receptor (beta chain) was recovered during a study of blood T cell repertoires in COVID-19. Whole-study context: Sample material is recorded as cDNA or gDNA derived from T cells, B-cell-depleted T cells, or PBMCs.

The CDR3 is 13 residues long. Germline CDR1 and CDR2: SGHRS and YFSETQ. Trimming removed 7 bases from V and 7 bases from J; junction bases left unmatched: 5. Per the original data handling: Researchers report that nucleated cell counts were estimated from reference gene primer amplification. Repertoires were generated with immunoSEQ multiplex PCR, while TCRdb's copy carries only in-frame clones and drops some. That table gives V, J and clone size, and the DNA gave D and trimming. The sample holds roughly 250,000 clones, about 80% seen once. The chain uses TRBV5-1 and TRBJ2-1, with 10 positions matching TRBD1. The receptor comes from a woman older than 75 with active or convalescent COVID-19. Specimen: peripheral blood. CDR3 coding DNA: TGCGCCAGCCGGCGGACAGGGGGTAATGAGCAGTTCTTC. This gives the protein CASRRTGGNEQFF. Complete variable domain (other parts from reference TRBV5-1 and TRBJ2-1): KAGVTQTPRYLIKTRGQQVTLSCSPISGHRSVSWYQQTPGQGLQFLFEYFSETQRNKGNFPGRFSGRQFSNSRSEMNVSTLELGDSALYLCASRRTGGNEQFFGPGTRLTVL.